The 19 T cell receptor beta chains below come from one sample, sequenced in a study of OX40 agonist ivuxolimab in advanced cancers. Measured with immunoSEQ multiplex PCR; TCRdb has only the in-frame clones, and not every one. The sample contains 55,000 to 70,000 clones, approximately 80% of which appear only once. Sequencing was performed on CD4+ or CD8+ T cells sorted from blood, taken in a trial of the OX40 agonist ivuxolimab. The receptor source for this set is an adult with an advanced solid tumor such as melanoma, head and neck, liver or kidney cancer.

There are a few counts of this clone. This chain uses TRBV6-1 with TRBJ1-1; D is perhaps TRBD1 (6 bases). CDR1 MNHNS and CDR2 SASEGT come from the germline V gene. This CDR3 contains 15 residues. The V gene lost 1 base and the J gene lost 4 bases, with 13 bases spanning the gap. CDR3 sequence reads: CASSEDRVDSTEAFF. The DNA of the CDR3 is TGTGCCAGCAGTGAAGACAGGGTGGATAGCACTGAAGCTTTCTTT.

This chain connects TRBV4-2 to TRBJ1-2, with D possibly matching TRBD1 (5 bases). The CDR3 covers 14 residues. With 1 base removed from V and 6 bases from J, the gap between germline ends came to 12 bases. Germline lookup yields CDR1 LGHNA and CDR2 YNFKEQ. The CDR3 nucleotides are TGTGCCAGCAGCCAAGTGACCGGGGCAGATGGCTACACCTTC. Translated: CASSQVTGADGYTF.

This chain joins TRBV4-3 and TRBJ2-3, with TRBD2 matching over 9 bases. After removal of 0 bases from V and 5 bases from J, the junction contained 6 bases not matched to a gene. The length of the CDR3 is 16 residues. In germline, CDR1 is LGHNA, CDR2 YSLEER. The chain's CDR3 is CASSQERGGAGDTQYF. The CDR3 region has the DNA TGCGCCAGCAGCCAAGAGCGCGGGGGGGCCGGAGATACGCAGTATTTT.

The rearrangement joins TRBV5-8 to TRBJ2-6; D not resolved. Germline values: CDR1 SGHTS, CDR2 YDEGEE. V shed 1 base and J shed 0 bases, with 8 bases lying between them. The CDR3 has 16 residues. Written as DNA, the CDR3 is TGTGCCAGCAGCTTGTCTCTCTCCTCTGGGGCCAACGTCCTGACTTTC. This encodes CASSLSLSSGANVLTF. Full variable domain (rest looked up from reference TRBV5-8 and TRBJ2-6): EAGVTQSPTHLIKTRGQQATLRCSPISGHTSVYWYQQALGLGLQFLLWYDEGEERNRGNFPPRFSGRQFPNYSSELNVNALELEDSALYLCASSLSLSSGANVLTFGAGSRLTVL.

V gene TRBV28 combines with J gene TRBJ1-4, with D unclear. The CDR3 is 13 residues long. Germline V gene lookup returns CDR1 MDHEN and CDR2 SYDVKM. V was trimmed by 8 bases and J by 8 bases, leaving 15 bases between them. The CDR3 region has the DNA TGTGCCAGCGATGGAGGGTCAGAAGAAAAACTGTTTTTT. Translated: CASDGGSEEKLFF.

The rearrangement joins TRBV19 to TRBJ2-5, with TRBD1 matching 7 bases. V lost 5 bases to trimming and J lost 6 bases; unmatched junction nucleotides: 6. The CDR3 covers 13 residues. Germline CDR1 LNHDA, CDR2 SQIVND (reference sequence). For the CDR3, the DNA is TGTGCCAGTAGTCACAGGGGAAGTCAGACCCAGTACTTC. Protein product: CASSHRGSQTQYF. Full variable domain (outside the CDR3, taken from reference TRBV19 and TRBJ2-5): DGGITQSPKYLFRKEGQNVTLSCEQNLNHDAMYWYRQDPGQGLRLIYYSQIVNDFQKGDIAEGYSVSREKKESFPLTVTSAQKNPTAFYLCASSHRGSQTQYFGPGTRLLVL.

The CDR3: CASSFGANTEAFF. The DNA for the CDR3 is TGTGCCAGCAGCTTCGGAGCGAACACTGAAGCTTTCTTT. The chain employs TRBV9 and TRBJ1-1; D call uncertain. Trimming removed 4 bases at V and 1 base at J, with 8 bases between. Germline values: CDR1 SGDLS, CDR2 YYNGEE. This CDR3 contains 13 residues.

The chain couples TRBV7-2 to TRBJ2-1; D is unclear. The germline CDR1 and CDR2 sequences are SGHTA and FQGNSA. The CDR3 loop spans 11 amino acids. Trimming pared 4 bases from V and 9 bases from J, leaving 7 bases between. The CDR3 region is CASSSTSEQFF. DNA for the CDR3: TGTGCCAGCAGCTCGACAAGTGAGCAGTTCTTC.

J is TRBJ2-3 and V is TRBV18; 9 positions agree with TRBD2. Looked up from germline, CDR1 is KGHSH and CDR2 is LQKENI. The ends lost 0 bases at V and 2 bases at J; junction bases unmatched: 3. The CDR3 contains 16 residues. The CDR3 reads CASSPPSSGNTDTQYF. The CDR3 DNA sequence: TGTGCCAGCTCACCACCGTCTAGCGGGAACACAGATACGCAGTATTTT.

This clone has more than one count but fewer than ten. The chain combines TRBV5-1 with TRBJ2-5; D not resolved. Per the germline V gene, CDR1 is SGHRS and CDR2 is YFSETQ. The CDR3 length is 15 residues. With 0 bases removed from V and 3 bases from J, the gap between germline ends came to 12 bases. CDR3 sequence: CASSLAPNTKETQYF. CDR3 nucleotides: TGCGCCAGCAGCTTGGCCCCGAACACCAAAGAGACCCAGTACTTC. Complete variable domain (other parts from reference TRBV5-1 and TRBJ2-5): KAGVTQTPRYLIKTRGQQVTLSCSPISGHRSVSWYQQTPGQGLQFLFEYFSETQRNKGNFPGRFSGRQFSNSRSEMNVSTLELGDSALYLCASSLAPNTKETQYFGPGTRLLVL.

CDR3 nucleotide sequence: TGTGCCAGCAGCACGGACAGGGCCCACGAGCAGTACTTC. This codes for CASSTDRAHEQYF. V usage is TRBV11-2 and J usage is TRBJ2-7; 8 bases fit TRBD1. V shed 5 bases, J shed 5 bases, and the junction held 5 bases outside the gene matches. The germline gives CDR1 SGHAT, CDR2 FQNNGV. This CDR3 has 13 amino acids.

This sequence joins TRBV9 and TRBJ2-2, with D unresolved. CDR3 length: 13 residues. Per the germline V gene, CDR1 is SGDLS and CDR2 is YYNGEE. V lost 0 bases and J lost 8, with 8 bases in between. The CDR3 region is CASSVEEFGELFF. CDR3 DNA: TGTGCCAGCAGCGTAGAGGAGTTTGGGGAGCTGTTTTTT.

The rearrangement uses TRBV28 and TRBJ2-3; D gene ambiguous. Germline-derived CDR1 and CDR2 are MDHEN and SYDVKM. This CDR3 region has 14 residues. Trimming removed 6 bases at V and 0 bases at J, with 10 bases between. CDR3 region: CASRGYTSTDTQYF. CDR3 sequence (DNA): TGTGCCAGCAGGGGATATACTAGCACAGATACGCAGTATTTT.

The rearrangement links TRBV7-9 to TRBJ2-7; 7 bases map to TRBD1. The CDR3 runs to 14 residues. Germline V CDR1 and CDR2: SEHNR, FQNEAQ (reference sequence). V lost 3 bases and J lost 5; bases outside the gene matches: 7. The CDR3 loop reads CASSFLARGNEQYF. CDR3 DNA sequence: TGTGCCAGCAGCTTCCTGGCCAGGGGGAACGAGCAGTACTTC. The complete variable domain, with remaining parts taken from reference TRBV7-9 and TRBJ2-7, reads DTGVSQNPRHKITKRGQNVTFRCDPISEHNRLYWYRQTLGQGPEFLTYFQNEAQLEKSRLLSDRFSAERPKGSFSTLEIQRTEQGDSAMYLCASSFLARGNEQYFGPGTRLTVT.

This clone has a handful of counts. The V call is TRBV10-3, the J call TRBJ1-1; D is undetermined. Looked up from germline, CDR1 is ENHRY and CDR2 is SYGVKD. V was trimmed by 2 bases and J by 5 bases, leaving 6 bases between them. This CDR3 is 12 amino acids long. This chain's CDR3 is CAISEDTTEAFF. In DNA form, the CDR3 reads TGTGCCATCAGTGAGGACACAACTGAAGCTTTCTTT.

The chain recombines TRBV21-1 with TRBJ2-3; the D call in the table, TRBD2, was not verified against the DNA. TRBV21-1 is shown as a pseudogene. The CDR3 runs 16 residues. Here the CDR3 reads CASSPPSGGLTDTQYF. CDR3 nucleotide sequence: TGTGCCAGCAGCCCCCCTAGCGGGGGCCTCACAGATACGCAGTATTTT.

V is TRBV10-3 and J is TRBJ1-1; possibly TRBD1 for D (5 bases). Germline V CDR1 and CDR2: ENHRY, SYGVKD. Trimming removed 7 bases at V and 1 base at J, with 10 bases between. This CDR3 region has 13 residues. CDR3 coding DNA: TGTGCCATCAATGGGGGGTGGAACACTGAAGCTTTCTTT. It translates to CAINGGWNTEAFF.

The chain is built from TRBV11-3 and TRBJ2-1; D could derive from TRBD1 or TRBD2 (6 bases each). This CDR3 is 15 amino acids long. Germline V gene data show CDR1 as SGHNT and CDR2 as YENEEA. V shed 1 base and J shed 7 bases, with 14 bases lying between them. CDR3 sequence reads: CASSLGGAIGNEQFF. DNA for the CDR3: TGTGCCAGCAGCTTAGGGGGGGCCATAGGGAATGAGCAGTTCTTC.

The rearrangement uses TRBV10-1 and TRBJ1-6; TRBD1 is a possible D gene (5 bases). Between the trimmed V and J ends, which lost 6 bases and 6 bases, there was a span of 15 bases. The CDR3 is 15 amino acids. Germline V gives CDR1 WNHNN, CDR2 SYGVQD (reference sequence). In DNA, the CDR3 is TGCGCCAGCAGGGCAGGGTATATCGGTAATTCACCCCTCCACTTT. This codes for CASRAGYIGNSPLHF.